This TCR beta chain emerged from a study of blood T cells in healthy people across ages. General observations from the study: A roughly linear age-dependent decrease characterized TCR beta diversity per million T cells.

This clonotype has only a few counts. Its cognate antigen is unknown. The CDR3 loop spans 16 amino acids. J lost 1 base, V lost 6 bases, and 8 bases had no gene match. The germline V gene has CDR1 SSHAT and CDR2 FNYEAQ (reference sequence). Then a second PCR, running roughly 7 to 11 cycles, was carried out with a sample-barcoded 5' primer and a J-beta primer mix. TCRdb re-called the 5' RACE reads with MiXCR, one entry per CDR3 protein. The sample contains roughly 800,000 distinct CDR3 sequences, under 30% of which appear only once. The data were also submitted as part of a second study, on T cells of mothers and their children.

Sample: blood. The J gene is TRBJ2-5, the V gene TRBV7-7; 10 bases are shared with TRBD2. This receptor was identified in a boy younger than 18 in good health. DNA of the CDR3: TGTGCCAGCAGTCCTAGCGGGGGAAGCCTCCAAGAGACCCAGTACTTC. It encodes CASSPSGGSLQETQYF.